This T cell receptor beta chain was captured in a study of identical twins. TCRdb reanalysed the 5' RACE reads using MiXCR and keeps one entry per CDR3 protein. This sample carries about 890,000 distinct CDR3 sequences, roughly an eighth of them seen once, and the ten largest clones take around 1.5%. As regards this clonotype: Its target is unknown.

Whole-study results and caveats: It was out-of-frame TCR alpha sharing in monozygotic twins that models underestimated.

V shed 3 bases and J 7 bases; nucleotides not matched to a gene: 8. CDR1 and CDR2 from the germline V gene are SGHRS and YFSETQ. The CDR3 totals 15 residues. This sample was shared with a second study, whose subject was yellow fever vaccine responses in identical twins.

Material for sequencing was PBMCs. The receptor was isolated from a woman younger than 30 in good health. The J gene is TRBJ2-1, the V gene TRBV5-1; the match to TRBD2 covers 9 bases. CDR3 residues: CASSYLAGVENEQFF. Here the CDR3 DNA reads TGCGCCAGCAGCTATTTAGCGGGAGTGGAAAATGAGCAGTTCTTC.